This TCR beta chain was captured in a study of cytomegalovirus exposure and HLA in healthy donors. Notes on the study in general: According to a later analysis, donors in an Asian-associated ancestry cluster reportedly had fewer N-insertions than the roughly 720-donor mean. It was reported that TCR beta sequences correctly inferred the HLA-A and HLA-B alleles for most subjects. Researchers counted approximately 160 TCR beta chains as cytomegalovirus-associated. Diagnosis of cytomegalovirus status made by the classifier reportedly showed high specificity and sensitivity.

Trimming shortened V by 7 bases and J by 0 bases, and 12 bases separated the two germline ends. There are 14 residues in the CDR3. Looked up from germline, CDR1 is SNHLY and CDR2 is FYNNEI. The PCR used 60 Vbeta and 13 Jbeta primers. Sequencing used immunoSEQ multiplex PCR; TCRdb keeps in-frame clones, though not all of them. Listed are about 130,000 clones; roughly 1% falls within the top ten. To note about this clone: Its antigen is currently unknown.

The TCR originated in a man between 18 and 29 years old in good health and CMV-seronegative. V and J are TRBV2 and TRBJ2-5; D perhaps matches TRBD2 (6 bases). The sample comprised PBMCs. CDR3 residues: CASKGGKYQETQYF. The CDR3 DNA sequence: TGTGCCAGCAAGGGCGGGAAGTACCAAGAGACCCAGTACTTC.